This TCR beta chain originates from a study of T cell responses to AZD1222 COVID-19 vaccine. Study conclusions and caveats: Donors were mostly white British, more females; clonal diversity possibly underestimated.

Method: immunoSEQ multiplex PCR; TCRdb's copy keeps in-frame clones and lacks some. The table has some 90,000 clones, 80% to 90% seen once. Trimming took 5 bases from V and 9 from J, leaving 19 bases between them. The CDR3 contains 14 residues. Per the germline V gene, CDR1 is LGHDT and CDR2 is YNNKEL (reference sequence). Comments on this clone: No antigen is known for it.

The specimen comprised peripheral blood, sampled on day 0 of AZD1222 vaccination. The chain combines TRBV3-1 (or the pseudogene TRBV3-2) with TRBJ2-5; D may be TRBD2 (6 bases). The sequence was obtained from an adult in good health. The CDR3 is CASSNSKTSWAQYF. The CDR3 bases are TGTGCCAGCAGCAACTCAAAGACTAGTTGGGCCCAGTACTTC.